A selection of T cell receptor beta chains follows, all from one sample in a study of control samples from healthy donors and cancer patients. The data were produced by immunoSEQ multiplex PCR, yet TCRdb's version contains in-frame clones alone and is incomplete. The sample consists of under 150,000 clones, approximately 89% of them appearing once. The sample was blood. The receptors here all came from a man aged 60-69 years in good health. CDR3s include the opening cysteine and the closing phenylalanine or tryptophan. The D gene is left open where the match is weak. The size entry is marked missing in some rows and otherwise reads once, few, many or a size class.

few	TRBV5-1	15	TRBJ2-7	.	CASSLAGLETYEQYF	TGCGCCAGCAGCTTGGCAGGGTTGGAAACCTACGAGCAGTACTTC
.	TRBV2	12	TRBJ2-7	.	CASMDNSYEQYF	TGTGCCAGCATGGACAACTCCTACGAGCAGTACTTC
.	TRBV6-1	14	TRBJ1-6	.	CASSEQGSNSPLHF	TGTGCCAGCAGTGAACAGGGGAGCAATTCACCCCTCCACTTT
.	TRBV10-3	12	TRBJ1-1	.	CAISESRTEAFF	TGTGCCATCAGTGAGTCGCGGACTGAAGCTTTCTTT
.	TRBV9	17	TRBJ2-2	.	CASSVVSGNGVTGELFF	TGTGCCAGCAGCGTAGTTTCGGGGAACGGGGTGACCGGGGAGCTGTTTTTT
.	TRBV20-1	11	TRBJ1-2	.	CSAGGNGGYTF	TGCAGTGCAGGGGGAAACGGTGGCTACACCTTC
once	TRBV28	12	TRBJ2-7	.	CASSSSEDEQYF	TGTGCCAGCAGCTCTAGCGAGGACGAGCAGTACTTC
.	TRBV27	13	TRBJ1-5	.	CASSFSGHQPQHF	TGTGCCAGCAGTTTTTCGGGTCATCAGCCCCAGCATTTT
.	TRBV5-1	13	TRBJ2-7	.	CASSSLGAYEQYF	TGCGCCAGCAGCTCCTTGGGGGCCTACGAGCAGTACTTC
once	TRBV2	15	TRBJ2-2	TRBD2	CASTLRSGGTGELFF	TGTGCCAGCACCCTTCGGAGCGGGGGCACCGGGGAGCTGTTTTTT
.	TRBV9	13	TRBJ1-2	.	CASSPGPPDGYTF	TGTGCCAGCAGCCCCGGCCCCCCGGATGGCTACACCTTC
.	TRBV10-3	13	TRBJ2-1	TRBD2	CAIRLGGVYEQFF	TGTGCCATCAGGTTGGGGGGGGTATATGAGCAGTTCTTC
.	TRBV7-2	16	TRBJ2-3	TRBD2	CASVGPAGGGTDTQYF	TGTGCCAGCGTCGGCCCGGCGGGGGGGGGTACAGATACGCAGTATTTT
.	TRBV7-2	14	TRBJ2-3	.	CASSLSQYTDTQYF	TGTGCCAGCAGCTTAAGCCAGTACACAGATACGCAGTATTTT
.	TRBV20-1	11	TRBJ2-3	.	CSTGRAGTQYF	TGCAGTACAGGGCGAGCGGGCACGCAGTATTTT
.	TRBV7-3	14	TRBJ2-1	.	CASSFSQEHNEQFF	TGTGCCAGCAGCTTTAGTCAGGAACACAATGAGCAGTTCTTC
once	TRBV19	12	TRBJ1-1	.	CASKSAWAEAFF	TGTGCCAGTAAGTCGGCTTGGGCTGAAGCTTTCTTT
.	TRBV21-1	15	TRBJ1-4	.	CASSKVRAGGEKLFF	TGTGCCAGCAGCAAAGTCCGGGCCGGGGGGGAAAAACTGTTTTTT
.	TRBV24-1	11	TRBJ2-3	.	CATSGTDTQYF	TGTGCCACCAGCGGGACAGATACGCAGTATTTT
once	TRBV6-2/TRBV6-3	14	TRBJ1-2	.	CASSYSPRTYGYTF	TGTGCCAGCAGTTACTCGCCCCGGACCTATGGCTACACCTTC
.	TRBV6-2/TRBV6-3	15	TRBJ2-3	TRBD2	CASSRLAGDTDTQYF	TGTGCCAGCAGTCGACTAGCGGGGGACACAGATACGCAGTATTTT
.	TRBV6-5	13	TRBJ2-1	TRBD1	CASKRQGYNEQFF	TGTGCCAGCAAGCGACAGGGTTACAATGAGCAGTTCTTC
.	TRBV6-1	15	TRBJ1-1	.	CASSELSAMNTEAFF	TGTGCCAGCAGTGAATTGTCCGCTATGAACACTGAAGCTTTCTTT
.	TRBV11-3	17	TRBJ1-3	.	CASSFPSSKGPRNTIYF	TGTGCCAGCAGCTTCCCCTCCAGCAAGGGGCCTCGAAACACCATATATTTT
once	TRBV9	15	TRBJ2-1	.	CASSVVPGATNEQFF	TGTGCCAGCAGCGTAGTTCCGGGGGCAACAAATGAGCAGTTCTTC
.	TRBV12-5	18	TRBJ2-6	TRBD1	CASGFSATGEPGANVLTF	TGTGCTAGTGGTTTTAGCGCAACAGGGGAACCTGGGGCCAACGTCCTGACTTTC
.	TRBV7-2	11	TRBJ2-7	.	CASSLNYEQYF	TGTGCCAGCAGCTTAAACTACGAGCAGTACTTC
.	TRBV5-6	15	TRBJ1-5	TRBD1	CASSLGTGGFQPQHF	TGTGCCAGCAGCTTGGGGACAGGGGGATTTCAGCCCCAGCATTTT
.	TRBV19	13	TRBJ1-4	TRBD1	CASRSQGNEKLFF	TGTGCCAGTAGGTCACAGGGGAATGAAAAACTGTTTTTT
few	TRBV18	15	TRBJ1-1	TRBD1	CASSPSRTGGTEAFF	TGTGCCAGCTCACCAAGTAGGACAGGGGGCACTGAAGCTTTCTTT
.	TRBV7-2	15	TRBJ1-3	.	CASSLAGGSGNTIYF	TGTGCCAGCAGCTTAGCGGGGGGCTCTGGAAACACCATATATTTT
.	TRBV12-3/TRBV12-4	12	TRBJ1-1	.	CASRPSAQEAFF	TGTGCCAGCAGACCCTCAGCACAAGAAGCTTTCTTT